The 27 T cell receptor beta chains in this list originate from one sample, sequenced in a study of CXCR3-negative and CXCR3-positive naive CD8 T cells. Study-wide results and caveats: More hydrophobic TRB CDR3s occurred in CXCR3-positive than in CXCR3-negative naive cells.

The TRB cDNA libraries were prepared by 5' RACE with UMI labels. TCRdb re-called the 5' RACE reads and catalogs CDR3 proteins one per entry, DNA excluded. The listing records about 92,000 distinct CDR3 sequences. These receptors have no known antigen. Source material: naive CXCR3+ CD8+ T cells from blood. Subset reported: CD45RO-CCR7+CD27+CD95- naive CD8+ T cells expressing CXCR3 (TNR3+). The receptors come from a human donor in good health. Some clones in this sample may be carry-over from other donors' samples.

This rearrangement joins TRBV5-4 to TRBJ2-5; no DNA is available, so the TRBD2 call from TCRdb remains unchecked. Germline lookup yields CDR1 SGHNT and CDR2 YYREEE (reference sequence). This CDR3 has 13 amino acids. This CDR3 reads CASSLSLKETQYF.

J is TRBJ2-5 and V is TRBV3-1; the D call of TRBD1 rests on TCRdb alone, since no DNA is present to check it. Germline CDR1 reads LGHDT; CDR2 reads YNNKEL (reference sequence). The CDR3 length is 15 residues. CDR3 amino acids: CASSQGVGDGETQYF.

The chain combines TRBV5-5 with TRBJ2-2; the TCRdb call, TRBD1, lacks DNA for checking. Per the germline V gene, CDR1 is SGHKS and CDR2 is YYEKEE (reference sequence). The CDR3 extends over 15 amino acids. CDR3 protein: CASSRWTGNTGELFF.

The V and J genes are TRBV28 and TRBJ1-5; there is no DNA to check the TCRdb D call of TRBD1. CDR3 size: 16 residues. Per germline, CDR1 MDHEN and CDR2 SYDVKM. This chain's CDR3 is CASSLSGTGGQQPQHF.

The chain has TRBV20-1 and TRBJ2-7. The CDR3 consists of 16 residues. Germline assignment: CDR1 DFQATT and CDR2 SNEGSKA (reference sequence). CDR3 sequence: CSARDPTSGIPWEQYF.

The gene calls are TRBV28 and TRBJ2-7. CDR1 is MDHEN, CDR2 SYDVKM, per germline. CDR3 length: 14 residues. CDR3 protein: CASTVTGSSYEQYF.

The gene calls are TRBV25-1 and TRBJ1-6; TCRdb gives TRBD1 as the D gene, but with no DNA this cannot be confirmed. The CDR3 length is 14 residues. Germline V CDR1 and CDR2: MGHDK, SYGVNS. The CDR3 loop reads CASSEAGFNTPLHF.

The V gene is TRBV12-3 or TRBV12-4, the J gene TRBJ2-7. The CDR3 is 15 amino acids. The CDR3 here is CASSYSGSLTYEQYF.

This chain links TRBV5-1 with TRBJ1-1; TCRdb names TRBD1, which stays unverified in the absence of DNA. This CDR3 has 14 amino acids. Germline loops: CDR1 SGHRS, CDR2 YFSETQ. CDR3 residues: CASSYRRANTEAFF.

This chain joins TRBV27 and TRBJ1-1. This CDR3 is 11 amino acids long. Per germline, CDR1 MNHEY and CDR2 SMNVEV (reference sequence). The CDR3 here is CASIANAEAFF.

This chain joins TRBV14 and TRBJ2-3. CDR1 and CDR2 (germline): SGHDN, FVKESK. CDR3 size: 12 residues. The CDR3 region is CASSQDLDTQYF.

V usage is TRBV29-1 and J usage is TRBJ2-1; no DNA is available, so the TRBD1 call from TCRdb remains unchecked. Germline assignment: CDR1 SQVTM and CDR2 ANQGSEA. The CDR3 sequence is 15 residues long. The chain's CDR3 is CSVRTRDRETSEQFF.

The chain joins TRBV7-6 to TRBJ2-3; without DNA, the TCRdb call of TRBD2 cannot be checked. The germline V gene encodes CDR1 SGHVS and CDR2 FNYEAQ. The CDR3 extends over 15 amino acids. CDR3 residues: CASSASGGGTDTQYF.

V and J are TRBV7-8 and TRBJ2-5; as DNA is missing, the TRBD2 call by TCRdb cannot be tested. The CDR3 length is 17 residues. Per the germline V gene, CDR1 is SGHVS and CDR2 is FQNEAQ. CDR3 sequence: CASPSPAGEAMEETQYF.

The rearrangement joins TRBV2 to TRBJ2-5; checking the TCRdb D call of TRBD1 is not possible without DNA. The CDR3 has 16 amino acids. CDR1 and CDR2 (germline): SNHLY, FYNNEI. The CDR3 sequence: CASKAPGTPFSETQYF.

The J gene is TRBJ2-1, the V gene TRBV14; TCRdb outputs TRBD1, but without DNA this stays unchecked. This CDR3 contains 17 residues. Germline V gene sequence: CDR1 SGHDN, CDR2 FVKESK. Here the CDR3 reads CASSQETVLSSYNEQFF.

The rearrangement joins TRBV7-6 to TRBJ2-5; with no DNA, the TCRdb D assignment of TRBD1 cannot be verified. The CDR3 spans 14 residues. Germline V gene data show CDR1 as SGHVS and CDR2 as FNYEAQ. This CDR3 reads CASSLGGGRETQYF.

The gene calls are TRBV29-1 and TRBJ2-6; TCRdb reports TRBD2, a call that lacks DNA to check it against. In germline, CDR1 is SQVTM, CDR2 ANQGSEA. The CDR3 spans 18 residues. The CDR3 sequence: CSVRLVAGEEAGANVLTF.

CDR3 amino acids: CAITGNTRDVGAAFF. The chain combines TRBV10-3 with TRBJ1-1; the D call from TCRdb, TRBD1, cannot be confirmed without DNA. Germline V gives CDR1 ENHRY, CDR2 SYGVKD. This CDR3 has 15 residues.

V and J are TRBV25-1 and TRBJ2-1; TCRdb lists TRBD2, though no DNA is available to test this call. Germline assignment: CDR1 MGHDK and CDR2 SYGVNS. The CDR3 has 12 amino acids. CDR3 amino acids: CASRTTKNEQFF.

The CDR3: CASSLRMGGPGDTQYF. The rearrangement uses TRBV13 and TRBJ2-3; the D call of TRBD1 rests on TCRdb alone, since no DNA is present to check it. The CDR3 is 16 residues long. Germline V CDR1 and CDR2: PRHDT, FYEKMQ (reference sequence).

This chain joins TRBV7-2 and TRBJ2-1; TCRdb's assignment of TRBD2 cannot be checked, as there is no DNA. The germline V gene encodes CDR1 SGHTA and CDR2 FQGNSA. The CDR3 covers 16 residues. The CDR3 is CASAIGGGLSYNEQFF.

This chain uses TRBV7-3 with TRBJ1-1; the D call from TCRdb, TRBD1, cannot be confirmed without DNA. Germline assignment: CDR1 SGHTA and CDR2 FQGTGA. The CDR3 is 15 residues long. CDR3 loop: CASSLAGTSNTEAFF.

The chain employs TRBV7-9 and TRBJ2-5; TCRdb's assignment of TRBD1 cannot be checked, as there is no DNA. From germline, CDR1 is SEHNR and CDR2 FQNEAQ (reference sequence). CDR3 length: 18 residues. CDR3 protein: CASSFPSQGLRNQETQYF.

The rearrangement uses TRBV28 and TRBJ2-5; lacking DNA, the TRBD2 call made by TCRdb goes unchecked. The germline V gene encodes CDR1 MDHEN and CDR2 SYDVKM. The CDR3 runs to 15 residues. The CDR3: CASSGVAGVGETQYF.

This rearrangement joins TRBV19 to TRBJ1-5. The germline gives CDR1 LNHDA, CDR2 SQIVND (reference sequence). The CDR3 loop spans 17 amino acids. The CDR3: CASSSLDVASWNQPQHF.

Here the CDR3 reads CASSLGQGSNQPQYF. The chain is built from TRBV5-1 and TRBJ1-5; absent DNA, TCRdb's TRBD1 call cannot be checked. This CDR3 comprises 15 residues. The V gene's germline CDR1 is SGHRS and CDR2 YFSETQ.